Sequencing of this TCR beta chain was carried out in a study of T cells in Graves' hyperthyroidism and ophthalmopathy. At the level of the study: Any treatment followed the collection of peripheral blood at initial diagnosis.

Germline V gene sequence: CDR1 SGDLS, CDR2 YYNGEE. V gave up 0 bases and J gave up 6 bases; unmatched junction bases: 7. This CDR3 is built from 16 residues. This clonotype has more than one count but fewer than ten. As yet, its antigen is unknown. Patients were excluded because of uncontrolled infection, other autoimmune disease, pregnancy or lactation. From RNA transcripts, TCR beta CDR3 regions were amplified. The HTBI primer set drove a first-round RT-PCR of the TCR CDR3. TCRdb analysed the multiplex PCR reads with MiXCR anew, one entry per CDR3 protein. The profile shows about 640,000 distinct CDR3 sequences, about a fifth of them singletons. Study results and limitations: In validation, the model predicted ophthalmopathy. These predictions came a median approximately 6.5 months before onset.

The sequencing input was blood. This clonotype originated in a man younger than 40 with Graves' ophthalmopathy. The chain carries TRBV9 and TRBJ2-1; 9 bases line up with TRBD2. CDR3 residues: CASSVVGGGRVNEQFF. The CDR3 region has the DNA TGTGCCAGCAGCGTAGTGGGTGGCGGGAGGGTCAATGAGCAGTTCTTC.